This is a list of T cell receptor beta chains from one sample in a study of blood T cell repertoires in COVID-19. Using immunoSEQ multiplex PCR, the repertoire was profiled, and TCRdb retains in-frame clones only, with some absent. This table has some 170,000 clones, 93% appearing once. Sample: peripheral blood. The receptors stem from a woman aged 60 to 75 with COVID-19, enrolled during active disease. The CDR3 runs from the conserved cysteine through the conserved F or W. A D gene is named only where the DNA matches it firmly. Size is stated for part of the rows, as once, few or many counts, or as a class when the clone is expanded.

cdr3_length: 12; clone_size: -; d_call: -; v_call: TRBV15; j_call: TRBJ2-3; cdr3_nt: TGTGCCACCTCCCCGGGTCAGCGCGAACAGTATTTT; cdr3_aa: CATSPGQREQYF
cdr3_length: 13; clone_size: -; d_call: -; v_call: TRBV3-1/TRBV3-2; j_call: TRBJ2-2; cdr3_nt: TGTGCCAGCAGGTGGCGGCTCACCGGGGAGCTGTTTTTT; cdr3_aa: CASRWRLTGELFF
cdr3_length: 13; clone_size: -; d_call: TRBD1; v_call: TRBV7-2; j_call: TRBJ1-2; cdr3_nt: TGTGCCAGCAGCTGGGACAGAACCTATGGCTACACCTTC; cdr3_aa: CASSWDRTYGYTF
cdr3_length: 15; clone_size: -; d_call: TRBD1; v_call: TRBV19; j_call: TRBJ1-1; cdr3_nt: TGTGCCAGTAGTACGGTCAGGGGGTTCAACACTGAAGCTTTCTTT; cdr3_aa: CASSTVRGFNTEAFF
cdr3_length: 14; clone_size: -; d_call: TRBD2; v_call: TRBV7-3; j_call: TRBJ2-1; cdr3_nt: TGTGCCAGCTCCCTAACACAACTAGCGGCTGAGCAGTTCTTC; cdr3_aa: CASSLTQLAAEQFF
cdr3_length: 14; clone_size: -; d_call: TRBD1; v_call: TRBV24-1; j_call: TRBJ1-1; cdr3_nt: TGTGCCACCTCGAAGGGACAGGGTAATGAAGTAGCTTTCTTT; cdr3_aa: CATSKGQGNEVAFF
cdr3_length: 16; clone_size: -; d_call: -; v_call: TRBV21-1; j_call: TRBJ1-4; cdr3_nt: TGTGCCAGCAGCAAAGACCAACCTCAGGGAAATGAAAAACTGTTTTTT; cdr3_aa: CASSKDQPQGNEKLFF
cdr3_length: 14; clone_size: -; d_call: -; v_call: TRBV7-9; j_call: TRBJ1-2; cdr3_nt: TGTGCCAGCCATAGCCTAGGGGACAATCAGGGCTACACCTTC; cdr3_aa: CASHSLGDNQGYTF
cdr3_length: 16; clone_size: once; d_call: TRBD1; v_call: TRBV10-3; j_call: TRBJ1-1; cdr3_nt: TGTGCCATCAGTATCCTCTACGGGACAGGGGCGACTGAAGCTTTCTTT; cdr3_aa: CAISILYGTGATEAFF
cdr3_length: 15; clone_size: -; d_call: -; v_call: TRBV18; j_call: TRBJ1-2; cdr3_nt: TGTGCCAGCTCACCAGGAGGGGATTCGCGGTATGGCTACACCTTC; cdr3_aa: CASSPGGDSRYGYTF
cdr3_length: 17; clone_size: -; d_call: -; v_call: TRBV10-1; j_call: TRBJ2-7; cdr3_nt: TGCGCCAGCAGTGAGAGGAGTTTCGAACATTCTTCCTACGAGCAGTACTTC; cdr3_aa: CASSERSFEHSSYEQYF
cdr3_length: 17; clone_size: -; d_call: -; v_call: TRBV27; j_call: TRBJ1-2; cdr3_nt: TGTGCCACCTCCCAACCCCACGAACAGAGAACTAACTATGGCTACACCTTC; cdr3_aa: CATSQPHEQRTNYGYTF
cdr3_length: 12; clone_size: -; d_call: -; v_call: TRBV7-2; j_call: TRBJ1-1; cdr3_nt: TGTGCCAGCAGCTTAGTTTCTGGGCCAGCTTTCTTT; cdr3_aa: CASSLVSGPAFF
cdr3_length: 16; clone_size: -; d_call: TRBD1; v_call: TRBV5-5; j_call: TRBJ1-1; cdr3_nt: TGTGCCAGCAGCTCACGTCCGGGACAGATGAACACTGAAGCTTTCTTT; cdr3_aa: CASSSRPGQMNTEAFF
cdr3_length: 14; clone_size: -; d_call: -; v_call: TRBV5-4; j_call: TRBJ1-1; cdr3_nt: TGTGCCAGCAGCCCTGTTCGAGCCAACACTGAAGCTTTCTTT; cdr3_aa: CASSPVRANTEAFF
cdr3_length: 15; clone_size: -; d_call: TRBD1; v_call: TRBV11-3; j_call: TRBJ2-1; cdr3_nt: TGTGCCAGCAGCTTACTGGGACAGGGTACCAATGAGCAGTTCTTC; cdr3_aa: CASSLLGQGTNEQFF
cdr3_length: 15; clone_size: -; d_call: -; v_call: TRBV7-2; j_call: TRBJ1-5; cdr3_nt: TGTGCCAGCAGCGTACAGTCGTATAGCAATCAGCCCCAGCATTTT; cdr3_aa: CASSVQSYSNQPQHF
cdr3_length: 14; clone_size: -; d_call: -; v_call: TRBV7-3; j_call: TRBJ2-1; cdr3_nt: TGTGCCAGCAGCCAAACAGGGAGCTACAATGAGCAGTTCTTC; cdr3_aa: CASSQTGSYNEQFF
cdr3_length: 15; clone_size: -; d_call: -; v_call: TRBV7-2; j_call: TRBJ2-7; cdr3_nt: TGTGCCAGCAGCCCACAGGCGCTTTACTCCTACGAGCAGTACTTC; cdr3_aa: CASSPQALYSYEQYF
cdr3_length: 11; clone_size: -; d_call: TRBD1; v_call: TRBV7-2; j_call: TRBJ1-1; cdr3_nt: TGTGCCAACCCGAGGGCAGGGGGCTTTTTCTTT; cdr3_aa: CANPRAGGFFF
cdr3_length: 15; clone_size: -; d_call: TRBD2; v_call: TRBV7-2; j_call: TRBJ2-7; cdr3_nt: TGTGCCAGCAGCTTAGACCCGGGGGGGACCTACGAGCAGTACTTC; cdr3_aa: CASSLDPGGTYEQYF
cdr3_length: 14; clone_size: -; d_call: TRBD1; v_call: TRBV4-1; j_call: TRBJ1-3; cdr3_nt: TGCGCCAGCTCGCAGCAGGGGGTAGGGAACACCATATATTTT; cdr3_aa: CASSQQGVGNTIYF
cdr3_length: 15; clone_size: -; d_call: -; v_call: TRBV6-6; j_call: TRBJ1-5; cdr3_nt: TGTGCCAGCAAAACAGGGTCCCCTAGCAATCAGCCCCAGCATTTT; cdr3_aa: CASKTGSPSNQPQHF
cdr3_length: 13; clone_size: -; d_call: -; v_call: TRBV12-3/TRBV12-4; j_call: TRBJ1-2; cdr3_nt: TGTGCCAGCAGCTTACAGGGATCCTATGGCTACACCTTC; cdr3_aa: CASSLQGSYGYTF
cdr3_length: 12; clone_size: -; d_call: -; v_call: TRBV7-9; j_call: TRBJ1-1; cdr3_nt: TGTGCCAGCAGCCCTCCTAAGATTGAAGCTTTCTTT; cdr3_aa: CASSPPKIEAFF
cdr3_length: 11; clone_size: -; d_call: -; v_call: TRBV6-6; j_call: TRBJ1-1; cdr3_nt: TGTGCCAGCGGACTCCAGACTGAAGCTTTCTTT; cdr3_aa: CASGLQTEAFF
cdr3_length: 16; clone_size: -; d_call: -; v_call: TRBV7-2; j_call: TRBJ1-5; cdr3_nt: TGTGCCAGCAGCCCCCACGGGGGTATGAGCAATCAGCCCCAGCATTTT; cdr3_aa: CASSPHGGMSNQPQHF
cdr3_length: 16; clone_size: -; d_call: -; v_call: TRBV7-9; j_call: TRBJ1-2; cdr3_nt: TGTGCCAGCAGCTTAAAGCGATTGCAGATGAACTATGGCTACACCTTC; cdr3_aa: CASSLKRLQMNYGYTF
cdr3_length: 14; clone_size: -; d_call: -; v_call: TRBV18; j_call: TRBJ1-5; cdr3_nt: TGTGCCAGCTCACCTACAGGAGGCAATCAGCCCCAGCATTTT; cdr3_aa: CASSPTGGNQPQHF
cdr3_length: 17; clone_size: -; d_call: TRBD1; v_call: TRBV5-4; j_call: TRBJ2-2; cdr3_nt: TGTGCCAGCAGCCCCGACCGGACAGGGGGCATCACCGGGGAGCTGTTTTTT; cdr3_aa: CASSPDRTGGITGELFF
cdr3_length: 19; clone_size: -; d_call: -; v_call: TRBV5-1; j_call: TRBJ2-1; cdr3_nt: TGCGCCAGCAGCTCACAGGGTCTCTCCCGGCCCGGCTCCTACAATGAGCAGTTCTTC; cdr3_aa: CASSSQGLSRPGSYNEQFF
cdr3_length: 18; clone_size: once; d_call: TRBD1; v_call: TRBV5-1; j_call: TRBJ1-1; cdr3_nt: TGCGCCAGCAGCTTGGCGGGACAGGGGGCTGCAATGAACACTGAAGCTTTCTTT; cdr3_aa: CASSLAGQGAAMNTEAFF
cdr3_length: 14; clone_size: -; d_call: TRBD1; v_call: TRBV10-3; j_call: TRBJ1-2; cdr3_nt: TGTGCCATCAGAATAACAGGGGGCGCTTCTGGCTACACCTTC; cdr3_aa: CAIRITGGASGYTF
cdr3_length: 13; clone_size: -; d_call: TRBD1; v_call: TRBV19; j_call: TRBJ1-5; cdr3_nt: TGTGCCAGTATCCGGGACAGGGGTTGGCCCCAGCATTTT; cdr3_aa: CASIRDRGWPQHF
cdr3_length: 16; clone_size: few; d_call: -; v_call: TRBV19; j_call: TRBJ2-4; cdr3_nt: TGTGCCAGTAGTATAGATCGGGCAGGCGGGAAAAACATTCAGTACTTC; cdr3_aa: CASSIDRAGGKNIQYF
cdr3_length: 14; clone_size: -; d_call: -; v_call: TRBV6-5; j_call: TRBJ1-2; cdr3_nt: TGTGCCAGCAGCATCGACAGTGCGAAAGCTGGCTACACCTTC; cdr3_aa: CASSIDSAKAGYTF
cdr3_length: 13; clone_size: -; d_call: -; v_call: TRBV11-2; j_call: TRBJ2-3; cdr3_nt: TGTGCCAGCAGCTTAGCCCACACAGATACGCAGTATTTT; cdr3_aa: CASSLAHTDTQYF
cdr3_length: 15; clone_size: -; d_call: TRBD2; v_call: TRBV2; j_call: TRBJ2-3; cdr3_nt: TGTGCCAGCAGTGAAAAGCGGGGGGACACAGATACGCAGTATTTT; cdr3_aa: CASSEKRGDTDTQYF
cdr3_length: 15; clone_size: -; d_call: -; v_call: TRBV27; j_call: TRBJ1-1; cdr3_nt: TGTGCCAGCAGCCGGACAGTCCCTGGGAACACTGAAGCTTTCTTT; cdr3_aa: CASSRTVPGNTEAFF
cdr3_length: 14; clone_size: -; d_call: TRBD1; v_call: TRBV7-3; j_call: TRBJ1-6; cdr3_nt: TGTGCCAGCAGCTGGACAGGGGATAATTCACCCCTCCACTTT; cdr3_aa: CASSWTGDNSPLHF
cdr3_length: 17; clone_size: once; d_call: TRBD2; v_call: TRBV7-2; j_call: TRBJ2-1; cdr3_nt: TGTGCCAGCAGCTTTAGCGGGGGGGCTGGGGGCTACAATGAGCAGTTCTTC; cdr3_aa: CASSFSGGAGGYNEQFF
cdr3_length: 16; clone_size: once; d_call: -; v_call: TRBV27; j_call: TRBJ1-4; cdr3_nt: TGTGCCAGCAGTTCGTTGATACGTAACGGAGGTGAAAAACTGTTTTTT; cdr3_aa: CASSSLIRNGGEKLFF
cdr3_length: 15; clone_size: -; d_call: -; v_call: TRBV5-1; j_call: TRBJ2-6; cdr3_nt: TGCGCCAGCAGCCCTCGTTTCTCTGGGGCCAACGTCCTGACTTTC; cdr3_aa: CASSPRFSGANVLTF
cdr3_length: 13; clone_size: -; d_call: TRBD1; v_call: TRBV12-3/TRBV12-4; j_call: TRBJ2-7; cdr3_nt: TGTGCCAGCAGGGCGACAGGGACCTACGAGCAGTACTTC; cdr3_aa: CASRATGTYEQYF
cdr3_length: 12; clone_size: -; d_call: -; v_call: TRBV2; j_call: TRBJ2-5; cdr3_nt: TGTGCCATCCCCGAGAGCCGGGAGACCCAGTACTTC; cdr3_aa: CAIPESRETQYF
cdr3_length: 15; clone_size: -; d_call: TRBD2; v_call: TRBV27; j_call: TRBJ2-1; cdr3_nt: TGTGCCAGCAGTCACTGGGGGGGTGAAATCAATGAGCAGTTCTTC; cdr3_aa: CASSHWGGEINEQFF
cdr3_length: 15; clone_size: -; d_call: TRBD1; v_call: TRBV25-1; j_call: TRBJ1-5; cdr3_nt: TGTGCCAGCAGTGGGGACAGTCTGGGCAATCAGCCCCAGCATTTT; cdr3_aa: CASSGDSLGNQPQHF
cdr3_length: 14; clone_size: -; d_call: -; v_call: TRBV27; j_call: TRBJ2-7; cdr3_nt: TGTGCCAGCAGCCGCCGTGACAGGAACTACGAGCAGTACTTC; cdr3_aa: CASSRRDRNYEQYF
cdr3_length: 16; clone_size: -; d_call: TRBD2; v_call: TRBV4-1; j_call: TRBJ2-1; cdr3_nt: TGCGCCAGCAGCCGGACTAGCGGGGGGCAATACAATGAGCAGTTCTTC; cdr3_aa: CASSRTSGGQYNEQFF
cdr3_length: 13; clone_size: -; d_call: -; v_call: TRBV6-2/TRBV6-3; j_call: TRBJ1-6; cdr3_nt: TGTGCCAGCAGTTACTCGAGAACGGTACCCCTCCACTTT; cdr3_aa: CASSYSRTVPLHF